This TCR beta chain was recorded in a study of cytomegalovirus exposure and HLA in healthy donors. Findings of the study overall: A previous analysis found most TCR beta V segments productive roughly 90% or roughly 30% of the time.

A note on this clone: What it recognizes is unknown.

Germline values: CDR1 SNHLY, CDR2 FYNNEI. The V end lost 6 bases, the J end lost 6 bases, and 9 bases lay between the germline ends. This CDR3 has 11 residues. With 60 Vbeta and 13 Jbeta primers, the PCR was carried out. Libraries were prepared by immunoSEQ multiplex PCR; TCRdb keeps only in-frame clonotypes and omits some of them. The repertoire consists of about 230,000 clones, with around 80% occurring once and the leading ten covering roughly 2.5%. The TCR sequence derives from a woman aged 55-69 years in good health and CMV-seropositive. The chain combines TRBV2 with TRBJ2-7; a weak D match, TRBD2 (6 bases). Sequencing was carried out using PBMCs. The CDR3 loop is CASRLAREQYF. CDR3 DNA sequence: TGTGCCAGCAGACTAGCTCGCGAGCAGTACTTC.